The 24 T cell receptor beta chains listed next were all sequenced from one sample in a study of cytomegalovirus exposure and HLA in healthy donors. In the PCR, 60 Vbeta and 13 Jbeta primers were used. Data came from immunoSEQ multiplex PCR; TCRdb stores just in-frame clones and leaves some out. In the table there are roughly 160,000 clones, over 70% of which are singletons. Specimen: PBMCs. These receptors came from a woman aged 50 to 65 in good health and CMV-seropositive.

The genes are TRBV7-2 and TRBJ1-2; D might be TRBD1 (5 bases). Trimming left V 5 bases short and J 0 bases short, with 13 bases between. The CDR3 consists of 15 residues. Germline CDR1 reads SGHTA; CDR2 reads FQGNSA. This CDR3 reads CASSALGGSNYGYTF. The CDR3 bases are TGTGCCAGCAGCGCTCTGGGGGGGTCTAACTATGGCTACACCTTC.

The chain links TRBV30 to TRBJ1-6; D might be TRBD1 (6 bases). CDR1 and CDR2 (germline): GTSNPN, SVGIG (reference sequence). The V gene lost 4 bases and the J gene lost 8 bases, with 15 bases spanning the gap. The CDR3 contains 14 residues. Written as DNA, the CDR3 is TGTGCCTGGATTTTGACAGGCGGGCATTCACCCCTCCACTTT. Protein sequence: CAWILTGGHSPLHF.

The chain has TRBV7-3 and TRBJ2-5, with a possible D match to TRBD1 (5 bases). The last part of the DNA fits TRBJ2-7 better; the J call may be wrong. Germline CDR1 and CDR2: SGHTA and FQGTGA. CDR3 length: 14 amino acids. This CDR3 is CASSLNPGPYEQYF. DNA for the CDR3: TGTGCCAGCAGCTTAAATCCAGGGCCCTACGAGCAGTACTTC.

The V and J genes are TRBV30 and TRBJ1-1, with 9 bases matching TRBD1. The germline V gene encodes CDR1 GTSNPN and CDR2 SVGIG (reference sequence). Trimming cost V 5 bases and J 4 bases; bases outside gene matches: 2. CDR3 size: 12 residues. CDR3 sequence (DNA): TGTGCCTGGGACAGGGGGACCACTGAAGCTTTCTTT. Translated: CAWDRGTTEAFF.

V usage is TRBV6-6 and J usage is TRBJ1-1; 7 positions agree with TRBD1. This CDR3 spans 16 amino acids. The ends lost 7 bases at V and 0 bases at J; junction bases unmatched: 11. CDR1 is MNHNY and CDR2 is SVGAGI in the germline V gene (reference sequence). DNA for the CDR3: TGTGCCAGCATCAGCGACAGGGCTTACATGAACACTGAAGCTTTCTTT. Translated: CASISDRAYMNTEAFF.

The rearrangement links TRBV27 to TRBJ1-6, with D possibly TRBD1 on 6 matching bases. Deletions cut 6 bases from V and 8 bases from J, with 29 bases between. The CDR3 spans 19 residues. CDR1 MNHEY and CDR2 SMNVEV come from the germline V gene (reference sequence). The CDR3 coding sequence is TGTGCCAGCAGCCCCCGCCCTCCACAGGGATATGTAGGAGATTCACCCCTCCACTTT. As protein: CASSPRPPQGYVGDSPLHF.

This clone has a handful of counts. The gene calls are TRBV5-1 and TRBJ2-5; 7 bases match TRBD2. Germline trimming cut 3 bases from V and 2 bases from J; bases unmatched to any gene: 4. The CDR3 is made up of 14 amino acids. Germline V CDR1 and CDR2: SGHRS, YFSETQ. In DNA form, the CDR3 reads TGCGCCAGCAGCTCTTCTAGCGGACAAGAGACCCAGTACTTC. Its protein is CASSSSSGQETQYF.

This clone was observed a handful of times. This chain connects TRBV7-9 to TRBJ2-1; 8 bases agree with TRBD1. From germline, CDR1 is SEHNR and CDR2 FQNEAQ (reference sequence). This CDR3 is built from 15 residues. V shed 6 bases, J shed 6 bases, and the junction held 10 bases outside the gene matches. CDR3 sequence reads: CASSLLTGVGNEQFF. The CDR3 coding sequence is TGTGCCAGCAGTTTATTGACAGGGGTGGGCAATGAGCAGTTCTTC. Full variable domain (remainder filled in from reference TRBV7-9 and TRBJ2-1): DTGVSQNPRHKITKRGQNVTFRCDPISEHNRLYWYRQTLGQGPEFLTYFQNEAQLEKSRLLSDRFSAERPKGSFSTLEIQRTEQGDSAMYLCASSLLTGVGNEQFFGPGTRLTVL.

This clone was seen a few times. The chain couples TRBV5-1 to TRBJ2-1; 9 nucleotides align to TRBD1. Trimming cost V 4 bases and J 5 bases; bases outside gene matches: 7. Germline V lookup: CDR1 SGHRS, CDR2 YFSETQ. This CDR3 region has 15 residues. CDR3 sequence (DNA): TGCGCCAGCAGCGGGGGACAGGGAGGACACAATGAGCAGTTCTTC. Translated: CASSGGQGGHNEQFF.

CDR3 residues: CASSLGYDTYNEQFF. In DNA, the CDR3 is TGTGCCAGCAGCTTAGGTTATGACACCTACAATGAGCAGTTCTTC. The V gene is TRBV5-5, the J gene TRBJ2-1; D not resolved. V was cut by 2 bases and J by 2 bases, with 11 bases left in between. Germline V CDR1 and CDR2: SGHKS, YYEKEE (reference sequence). CDR3 length: 15 amino acids.

This clone appeared once. The chain couples TRBV6-6 to TRBJ2-7; 7 bases line up with TRBD1. CDR1 is MNHNY and CDR2 is SVGAGI in the germline V gene (reference sequence). This CDR3 is built from 15 residues. Germline trimming cut 0 bases from V and 5 bases from J; bases unmatched to any gene: 7. The CDR3 bases are TGTGCCAGCAGTTACTCCCCCGAACAGGGGAACGAGCAGTACTTC. It codes for CASSYSPEQGNEQYF.

The V and J genes are TRBV12-5 and TRBJ2-3; 15 nucleotides agree with TRBD2. Germline lookup yields CDR1 LGHNT and CDR2 FRNRAP. Germline trimming cut 0 bases from V and 5 bases from J; bases unmatched to any gene: 9. CDR3 size: 19 residues. The CDR3 sequence: CASGLVLGLAGGQGDTQYF. The DNA for the CDR3 is TGTGCTAGTGGTTTGGTTCTCGGACTAGCGGGGGGGCAAGGAGATACGCAGTATTTT. Supplemented by reference TRBV12-5 and TRBJ2-3, the full variable domain reads DARVTQTPRHKVTEMGQEVTMRCQPILGHNTVFWYRQTMMQGLELLAYFRNRAPLDDSGMPKDRFSAEMPDATLATLKIQPSEPRDSAVYFCASGLVLGLAGGQGDTQYFGPGTRLTVL.

J is TRBJ2-7 and V is TRBV5-1, with 7 bases fitting TRBD1. Germline CDR1 and CDR2: SGHRS and YFSETQ. CDR3 size: 15 residues. Trimming took 1 base from V and 2 from J; bases not matched to a gene: 6. In DNA form, the CDR3 reads TGCGCCAGCAGCTTGACAGGGGTGGGCCCCTACGAGCAGTACTTC. Protein product: CASSLTGVGPYEQYF.

This chain connects TRBV5-3 to TRBJ1-5; D might be TRBD1 (6 bases). TRBV5-3 falls under the ORF class, with uncertain function. V gave up 4 bases and J gave up 0 bases, with 20 bases separating them. This CDR3 has 18 amino acids. This CDR3 reads CARSPGPCQGYSNQPQHF. The CDR3 region has the DNA TGTGCCAGAAGCCCAGGCCCGTGCCAGGGGTATAGCAATCAGCCCCAGCATTTT.

This clone has a handful of counts. This chain joins TRBV4-2 and TRBJ2-6, with unresolved D. The CDR3 extends over 17 amino acids. Per germline, CDR1 LGHNA and CDR2 YNFKEQ. Between the trimmed V and J ends, which lost 3 bases and 0 bases, there was a span of 12 bases. CDR3 in DNA: TGTGCCAGCAGCCACGAGTTATCGGGCTCTGGGGCCAACGTCCTGACTTTC. It encodes CASSHELSGSGANVLTF.

This chain links TRBV5-1 with TRBJ2-3; 7 bases are a match to TRBD2. The trim removed 0 bases at V and 7 bases at J, leaving 11 bases unmatched. The CDR3 runs to 16 residues. CDR1 SGHRS and CDR2 YFSETQ come from the germline V gene. The DNA of the CDR3 is TGCGCCAGCAGCTTGGAGGGAGGGGCGGGATTAAATACGCAGTATTTT. This gives the protein CASSLEGGAGLNTQYF.

The genes are TRBV28 and TRBJ2-1; D is possibly TRBD2 (6 bases). Trimming stripped 4 bases from V and 7 bases from J, with 20 bases between. In germline, CDR1 is MDHEN, CDR2 SYDVKM. The CDR3 contains 16 residues. The CDR3 spells CASSSTRAGLRNEQFF. The DNA for the CDR3 is TGTGCCAGCAGTTCAACAAGAGCGGGCCTTAGAAATGAGCAGTTCTTC. Full variable domain (outside the CDR3, taken from reference TRBV28 and TRBJ2-1): DVKVTQSSRYLVKRTGEKVFLECVQDMDHENMFWYRQDPGLGLRLIYFSYDVKMKEKGDIPEGYSVSREKKERFSLILESASTNQTSMYLCASSSTRAGLRNEQFFGPGTRLTVL.

The chain is built from TRBV7-6 and TRBJ2-5, with D perhaps matching TRBD1 (6 bases). The CDR3 sequence is 15 residues long. The germline CDR1 and CDR2 sequences are SGHVS and FNYEAQ. V was pared by 5 bases and J by 2 bases, with 15 bases between. Here the CDR3 DNA reads TGTGCCAGCAGCCAGGGGCTATTCCGTCAAGAGACCCAGTACTTC. Protein: CASSQGLFRQETQYF.

V usage is TRBV19 and J usage is TRBJ1-1, with D maybe TRBD1 (5 bases). The germline V and J ends were trimmed by 4 bases and 1 base, with 13 bases remaining between them. This CDR3 has 15 amino acids. From germline, CDR1 is LNHDA and CDR2 SQIVND (reference sequence). The CDR3 coding sequence is TGTGCCAGTAGTACACCCCGACAGAGGAACACTGAAGCTTTCTTT. It yields the protein CASSTPRQRNTEAFF.

CDR3 bases: TGTGCCAGCAGTTTACTCTCTCCGGGCGGGGAGCTGTTTTTT. This codes for CASSLLSPGGELFF. The chain employs TRBV28 and TRBJ2-2; D gene uncertain. This CDR3 has 14 amino acids. Trimming pared 2 bases from V and 7 bases from J, leaving 11 bases between. Germline V gene lookup returns CDR1 MDHEN and CDR2 SYDVKM.

The rearrangement links TRBV10-3 to TRBJ1-2, with TRBD1 matching 7 bases. V lost 11 bases, J lost 2 bases, and 5 bases stayed unmatched. CDR3 length: 12 amino acids. Germline V lookup: CDR1 ENHRY, CDR2 SYGVKD. CDR3 nucleotide sequence: TGTGCCGTCGGGGGACAGAACTATGGCTACACCTTC. This codes for CAVGGQNYGYTF.

A word on this clone: The same CDR3 also results from other DNA sequences found in this sample. This chain links TRBV19 with TRBJ1-2; maybe TRBD1 (6 bases). With 5 bases removed from V and 2 bases from J, the gap between germline ends came to 12 bases. CDR1 is LNHDA and CDR2 is SQIVND in the germline V gene (reference sequence). This CDR3 is built from 14 residues. The DNA of the CDR3 is TGTGCCAGTAGTCCGCAGGGGAGCAACTATGGCTACACCTTC. This gives the protein CASSPQGSNYGYTF. Drawing the rest from reference TRBV19 and TRBJ1-2, the complete variable domain is DGGITQSPKYLFRKEGQNVTLSCEQNLNHDAMYWYRQDPGQGLRLIYYSQIVNDFQKGDIAEGYSVSREKKESFPLTVTSAQKNPTAFYLCASSPQGSNYGYTFGSGTRLTVV.

This chain links TRBV10-3 with TRBJ1-5; D not certain. The germline V gene encodes CDR1 ENHRY and CDR2 SYGVKD. The CDR3 loop spans 12 amino acids. The V and J ends lost 10 bases and 7 bases respectively, with 14 bases between them. The CDR3 DNA sequence: TGTGCCAGCGGTCAGGCGGGCCAGCCCCAGCATTTT. The encoded protein is CASGQAGQPQHF.

This clone was seen a single time. The CDR3 region is CASSGLAGNEQYF. The DNA of the CDR3 is TGTGCCAGCAGTGGACTAGCGGGGAACGAGCAGTACTTC. The J gene is TRBJ2-7, the V gene TRBV27, with 12 bases that match TRBD2. There are 13 residues in the CDR3. V trimming: 5 bases; J trimming: 5 bases; junction bases outside the gene matches: 1. CDR1 and CDR2 from the germline V gene are MNHEY and SMNVEV (reference sequence).